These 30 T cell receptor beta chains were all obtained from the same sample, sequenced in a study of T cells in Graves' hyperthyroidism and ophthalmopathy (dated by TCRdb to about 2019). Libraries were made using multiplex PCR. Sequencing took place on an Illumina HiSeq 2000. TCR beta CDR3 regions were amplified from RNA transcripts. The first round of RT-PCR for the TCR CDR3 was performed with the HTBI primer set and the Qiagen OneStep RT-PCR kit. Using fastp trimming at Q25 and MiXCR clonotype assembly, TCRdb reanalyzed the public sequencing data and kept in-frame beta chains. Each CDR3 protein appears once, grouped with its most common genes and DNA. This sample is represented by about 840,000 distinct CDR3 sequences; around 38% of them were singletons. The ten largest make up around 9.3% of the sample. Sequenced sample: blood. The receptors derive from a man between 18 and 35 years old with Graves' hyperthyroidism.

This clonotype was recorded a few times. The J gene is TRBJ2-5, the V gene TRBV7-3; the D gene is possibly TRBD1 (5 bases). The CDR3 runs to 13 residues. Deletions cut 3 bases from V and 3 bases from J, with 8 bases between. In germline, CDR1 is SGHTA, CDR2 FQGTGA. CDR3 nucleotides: TGTGCCAGCAGCTTGGACATAAAAGAGACCCAGTACTTC. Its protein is CASSLDIKETQYF.

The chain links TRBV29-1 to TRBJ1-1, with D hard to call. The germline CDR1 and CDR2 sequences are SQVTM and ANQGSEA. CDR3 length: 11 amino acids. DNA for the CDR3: TGCACCCACCCGCTGAACACTGAAGCTTTCTTT. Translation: CTHPLNTEAFF.

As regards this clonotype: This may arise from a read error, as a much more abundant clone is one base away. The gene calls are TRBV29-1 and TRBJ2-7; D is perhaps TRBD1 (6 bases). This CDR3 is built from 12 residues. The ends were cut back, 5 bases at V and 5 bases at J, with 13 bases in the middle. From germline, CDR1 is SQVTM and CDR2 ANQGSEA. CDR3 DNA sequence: TGCAGCGTTTTAGGCAGGGGCGACGAGCAGTACTTC. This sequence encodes CSVLGRGDEQYF.

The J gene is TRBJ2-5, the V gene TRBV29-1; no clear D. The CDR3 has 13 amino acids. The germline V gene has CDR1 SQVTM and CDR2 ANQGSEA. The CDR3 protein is CRSWADSGETQYF. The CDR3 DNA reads TGCAGGTCGTGGGCAGATTCGGGAGAGACCCAGTACTTC. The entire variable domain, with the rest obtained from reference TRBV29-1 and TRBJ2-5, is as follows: SAVISQKPSRDICQRGTSLTIQCQVDSQVTMMFWYRQQPGQSLTLIATANQGSEATYESGFVIDKFPISRPNLTFSTLTVSNMSPEDSSIYLCRSWADSGETQYFGPGTRLLVL.

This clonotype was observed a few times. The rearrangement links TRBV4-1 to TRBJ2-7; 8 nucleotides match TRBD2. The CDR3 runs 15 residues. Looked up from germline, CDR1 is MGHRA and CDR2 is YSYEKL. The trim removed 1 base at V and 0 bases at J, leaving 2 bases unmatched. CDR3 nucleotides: TGCGCCAGCAGCCAAGTAGCGGGGAGCTCCTACGAGCAGTACTTC. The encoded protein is CASSQVAGSSYEQYF.

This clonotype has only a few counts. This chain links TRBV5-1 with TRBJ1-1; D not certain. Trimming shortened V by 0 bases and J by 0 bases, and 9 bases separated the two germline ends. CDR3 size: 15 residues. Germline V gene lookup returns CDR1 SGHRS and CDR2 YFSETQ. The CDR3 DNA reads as TGCGCCAGCAGCTTGGATCAGTCCATGAACACTGAAGCTTTCTTT. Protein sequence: CASSLDQSMNTEAFF.

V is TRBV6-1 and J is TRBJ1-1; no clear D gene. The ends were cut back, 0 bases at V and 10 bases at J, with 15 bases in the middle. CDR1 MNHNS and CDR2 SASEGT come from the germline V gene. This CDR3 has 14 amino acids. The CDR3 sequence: CASSEAQLGVTAFF. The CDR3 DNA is TGTGCCAGCAGTGAAGCGCAACTTGGGGTGACAGCTTTCTTT.

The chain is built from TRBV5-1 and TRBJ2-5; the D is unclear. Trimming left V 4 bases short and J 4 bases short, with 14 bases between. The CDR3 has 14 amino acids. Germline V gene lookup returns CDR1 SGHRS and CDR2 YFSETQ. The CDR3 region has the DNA TGCGCCAGCAGCGGCTCCAGCGTGGGAGAGACCCAGTACTTC. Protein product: CASSGSSVGETQYF.

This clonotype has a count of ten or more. The CDR3 nucleotides read TGTGCCAGTAGTAGCAGGGGCTGGGATTCACCCCTCCACTTT. Amino acid sequence: CASSSRGWDSPLHF. V gene TRBV19 combines with J gene TRBJ1-6, with D tentatively TRBD1 (6 bases). Germline CDR1 and CDR2: LNHDA and SQIVND (reference sequence). The CDR3 covers 14 residues. Trimming took 4 bases from V and 8 from J, leaving 12 bases between them. Combining the CDR3 with reference TRBV19 and TRBJ1-6 gives the whole variable domain DGGITQSPKYLFRKEGQNVTLSCEQNLNHDAMYWYRQDPGQGLRLIYYSQIVNDFQKGDIAEGYSVSREKKESFPLTVTSAQKNPTAFYLCASSSRGWDSPLHFGNGTRLTVT.

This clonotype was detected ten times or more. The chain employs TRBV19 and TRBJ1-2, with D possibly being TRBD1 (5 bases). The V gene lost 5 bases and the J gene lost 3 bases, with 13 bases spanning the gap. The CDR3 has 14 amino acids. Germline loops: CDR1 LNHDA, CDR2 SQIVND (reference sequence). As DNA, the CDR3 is TGTGCCAGTAGTCCGAAGGCGGGGCACTATGGCTACACCTTC. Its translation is CASSPKAGHYGYTF.

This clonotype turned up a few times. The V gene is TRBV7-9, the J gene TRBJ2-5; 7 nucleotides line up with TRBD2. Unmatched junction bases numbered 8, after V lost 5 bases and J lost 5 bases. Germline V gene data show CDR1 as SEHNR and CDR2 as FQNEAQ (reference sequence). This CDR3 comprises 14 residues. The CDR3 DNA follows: TGTGCCAGCAGCGCGTCGACCGGGAGGGAGACCCAGTACTTC. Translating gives CASSASTGRETQYF.

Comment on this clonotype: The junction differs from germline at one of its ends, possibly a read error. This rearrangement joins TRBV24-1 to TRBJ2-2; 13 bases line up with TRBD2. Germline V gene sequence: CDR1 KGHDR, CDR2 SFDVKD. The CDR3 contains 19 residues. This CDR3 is CASSLVFGTSGMGTGELFF. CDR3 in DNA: TGTGCCAGCAGTTTAGTCTTCGGGACTAGCGGGATGGGCACCGGGGAGCTGTTTTTT.

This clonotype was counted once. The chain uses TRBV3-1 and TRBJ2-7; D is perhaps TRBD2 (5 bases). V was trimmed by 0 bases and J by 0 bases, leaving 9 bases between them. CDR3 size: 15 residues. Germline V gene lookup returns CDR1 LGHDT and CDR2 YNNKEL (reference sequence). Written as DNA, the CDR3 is TGTGCCAGCAGCCAAGATGAGGGCAGCTCCTACGAGCAGTACTTC. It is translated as CASSQDEGSSYEQYF.

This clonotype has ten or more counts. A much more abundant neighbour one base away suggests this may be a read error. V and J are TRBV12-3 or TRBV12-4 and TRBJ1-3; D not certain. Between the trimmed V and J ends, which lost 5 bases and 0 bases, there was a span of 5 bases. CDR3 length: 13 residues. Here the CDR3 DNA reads TGTGCCAGCAGTGACCACTCTGGAAACACCATATATTTT. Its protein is CASSDHSGNTIYF.

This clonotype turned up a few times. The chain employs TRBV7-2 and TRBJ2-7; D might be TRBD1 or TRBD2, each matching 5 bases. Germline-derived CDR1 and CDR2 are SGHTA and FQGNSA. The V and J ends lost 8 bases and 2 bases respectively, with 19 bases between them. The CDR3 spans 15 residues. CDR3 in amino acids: CASGTGTRNAYEQYF. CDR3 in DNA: TGTGCCAGCGGCACTGGGACGCGGAATGCCTACGAGCAGTACTTC. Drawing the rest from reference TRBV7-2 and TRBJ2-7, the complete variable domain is GAGVSQSPSNKVTEKGKDVELRCDPISGHTALYWYRQSLGQGLEFLIYFQGNSAPDKSGLPSDRFSAERTGGSVSTLTIQRTQQEDSAVYLCASGTGTRNAYEQYFGPGTRLTVT.

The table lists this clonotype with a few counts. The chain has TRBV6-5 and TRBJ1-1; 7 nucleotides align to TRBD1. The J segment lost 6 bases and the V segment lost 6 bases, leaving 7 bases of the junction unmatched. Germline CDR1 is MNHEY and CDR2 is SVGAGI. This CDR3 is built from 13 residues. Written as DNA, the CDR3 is TGTGCCAGCAGACCTGACAGGGCCCCTGAAGCTTTCTTT. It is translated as CASRPDRAPEAFF.

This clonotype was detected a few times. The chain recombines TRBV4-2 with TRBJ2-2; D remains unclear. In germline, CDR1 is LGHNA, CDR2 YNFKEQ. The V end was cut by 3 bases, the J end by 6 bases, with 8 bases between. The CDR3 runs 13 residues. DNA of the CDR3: TGTGCCAGCAGCCAGGCCTTAGCCGGGGAGCTGTTTTTT. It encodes CASSQALAGELFF.

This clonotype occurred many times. DNA of the CDR3: TGTGCCAGCAGTTGGGACAGGCCGGACACCTTC. Encoded protein: CASSWDRPDTF. The chain has TRBV7-9 and TRBJ1-2, with 8 positions matching TRBD1. Germline lookup yields CDR1 SEHNR and CDR2 FQNEAQ (reference sequence). With 6 bases clipped from V and 12 bases from J, the junction kept 6 bases outside the gene matches. This CDR3 has 11 residues.

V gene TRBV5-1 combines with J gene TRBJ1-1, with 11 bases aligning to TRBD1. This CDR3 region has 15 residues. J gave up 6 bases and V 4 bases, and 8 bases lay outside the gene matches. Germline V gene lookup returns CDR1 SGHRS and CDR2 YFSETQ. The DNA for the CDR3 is TGCGCCAGCAGCGGAGGGGGGACAGGGGGTTCTGAAGCTTTCTTT. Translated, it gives CASSGGGTGGSEAFF.

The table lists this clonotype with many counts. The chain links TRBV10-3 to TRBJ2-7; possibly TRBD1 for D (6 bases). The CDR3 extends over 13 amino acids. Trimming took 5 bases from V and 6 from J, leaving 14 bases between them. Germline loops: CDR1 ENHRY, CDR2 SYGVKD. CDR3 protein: CAISTQDSAEQYF. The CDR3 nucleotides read TGTGCCATCAGTACGCAGGACAGTGCCGAGCAGTACTTC.

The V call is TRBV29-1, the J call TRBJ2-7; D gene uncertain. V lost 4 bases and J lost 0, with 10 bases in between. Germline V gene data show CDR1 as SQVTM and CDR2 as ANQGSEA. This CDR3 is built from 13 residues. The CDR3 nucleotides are TGCAGCGTTGGGAGCCCAGCCTCCTACGAGCAGTACTTC. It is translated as CSVGSPASYEQYF.

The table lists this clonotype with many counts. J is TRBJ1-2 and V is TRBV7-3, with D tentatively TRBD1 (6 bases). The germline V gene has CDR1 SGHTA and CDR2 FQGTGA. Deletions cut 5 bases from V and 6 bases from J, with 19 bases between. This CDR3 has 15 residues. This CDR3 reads CASSPGAGERHGYTF. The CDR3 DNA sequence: TGTGCCAGCAGCCCGGGAGCAGGGGAGCGGCATGGCTACACCTTC.

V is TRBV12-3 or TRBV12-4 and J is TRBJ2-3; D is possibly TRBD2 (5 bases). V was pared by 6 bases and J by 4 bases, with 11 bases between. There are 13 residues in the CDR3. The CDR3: CASSEGEPDTQYF. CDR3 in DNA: TGTGCCAGCAGCGAGGGTGAGCCAGATACGCAGTATTTT.

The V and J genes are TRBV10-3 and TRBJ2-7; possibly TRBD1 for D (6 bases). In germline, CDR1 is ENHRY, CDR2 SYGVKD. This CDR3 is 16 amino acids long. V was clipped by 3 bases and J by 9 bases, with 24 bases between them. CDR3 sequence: CAISEGQRLNTDTQYF. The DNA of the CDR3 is TGTGCCATCAGTGAAGGACAGCGGCTGAACACAGATACGCAGTACTTC.

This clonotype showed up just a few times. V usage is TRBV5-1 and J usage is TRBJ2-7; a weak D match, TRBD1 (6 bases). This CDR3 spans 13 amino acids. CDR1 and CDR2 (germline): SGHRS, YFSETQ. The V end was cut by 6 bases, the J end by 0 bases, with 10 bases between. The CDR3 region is CASKGDNSYEQYF. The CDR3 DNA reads TGCGCCAGCAAGGGGGACAACTCCTACGAGCAGTACTTC.

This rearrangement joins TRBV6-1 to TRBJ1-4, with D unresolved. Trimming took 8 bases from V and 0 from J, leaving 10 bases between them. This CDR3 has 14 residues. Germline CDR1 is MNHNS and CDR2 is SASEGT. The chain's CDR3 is CASWEDPTNEKLFF. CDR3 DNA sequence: TGTGCCAGCTGGGAGGATCCAACTAATGAAAAACTGTTTTTT.

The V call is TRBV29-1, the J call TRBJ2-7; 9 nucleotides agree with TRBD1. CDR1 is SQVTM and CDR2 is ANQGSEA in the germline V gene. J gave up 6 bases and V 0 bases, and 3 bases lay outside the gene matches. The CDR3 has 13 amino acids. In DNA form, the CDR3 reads TGCAGCGTTGAAGAGGGACAGGGCTTCGAGCAGTACTTC. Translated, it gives CSVEEGQGFEQYF.

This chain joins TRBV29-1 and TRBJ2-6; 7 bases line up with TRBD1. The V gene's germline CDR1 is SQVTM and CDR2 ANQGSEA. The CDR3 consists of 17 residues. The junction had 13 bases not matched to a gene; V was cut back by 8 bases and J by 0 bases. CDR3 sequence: CSPPRQGGSSGANVLTF. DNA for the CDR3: TGCAGCCCCCCCCGACAGGGTGGCAGCTCTGGGGCCAACGTCCTGACTTTC.

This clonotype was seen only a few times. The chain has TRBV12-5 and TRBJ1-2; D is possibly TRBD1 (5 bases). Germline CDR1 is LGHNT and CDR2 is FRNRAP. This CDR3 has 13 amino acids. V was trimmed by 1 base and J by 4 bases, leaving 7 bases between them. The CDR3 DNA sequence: TGTGCTAGTGGTTTGGGGGGGTCCTATGGCTACACCTTC. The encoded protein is CASGLGGSYGYTF. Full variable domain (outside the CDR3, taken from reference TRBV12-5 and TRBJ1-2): DARVTQTPRHKVTEMGQEVTMRCQPILGHNTVFWYRQTMMQGLELLAYFRNRAPLDDSGMPKDRFSAEMPDATLATLKIQPSEPRDSAVYFCASGLGGSYGYTFGSGTRLTVV.

The CDR3 coding sequence is TGTGCCAGCAGCTTAAATGGGCCCAACCCCGGGGAGCTGTTTTTT. Translation: CASSLNGPNPGELFF. This sequence joins TRBV7-3 and TRBJ2-2, with D unresolved. V lost 1 base to trimming and J lost 6 bases, with 12 bases between them. The germline CDR1 and CDR2 sequences are SGHTA and FQGTGA. The CDR3 extends over 15 amino acids.